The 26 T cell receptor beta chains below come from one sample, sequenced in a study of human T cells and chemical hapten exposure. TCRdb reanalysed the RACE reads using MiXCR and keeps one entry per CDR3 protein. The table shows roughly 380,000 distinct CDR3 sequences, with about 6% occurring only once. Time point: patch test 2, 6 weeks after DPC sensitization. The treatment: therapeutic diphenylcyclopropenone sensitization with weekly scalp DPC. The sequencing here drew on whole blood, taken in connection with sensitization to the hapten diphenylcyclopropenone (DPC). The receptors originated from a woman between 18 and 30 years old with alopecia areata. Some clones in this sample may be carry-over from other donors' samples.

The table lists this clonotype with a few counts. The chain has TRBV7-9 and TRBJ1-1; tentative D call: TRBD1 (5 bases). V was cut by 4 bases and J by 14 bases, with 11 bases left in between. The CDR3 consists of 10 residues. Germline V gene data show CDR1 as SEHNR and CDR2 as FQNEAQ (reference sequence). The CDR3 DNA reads TGTGCCAGCAGCTCGTTAGGGGACTTCTTT. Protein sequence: CASSSLGDFF.

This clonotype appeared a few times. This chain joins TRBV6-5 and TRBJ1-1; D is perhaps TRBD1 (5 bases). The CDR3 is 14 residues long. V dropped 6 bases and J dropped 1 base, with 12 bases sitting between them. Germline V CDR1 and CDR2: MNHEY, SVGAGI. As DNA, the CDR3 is TGTGCCAGCAGGTCCCTCGGGGGGAACACTGAAGCTTTCTTT. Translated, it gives CASRSLGGNTEAFF.

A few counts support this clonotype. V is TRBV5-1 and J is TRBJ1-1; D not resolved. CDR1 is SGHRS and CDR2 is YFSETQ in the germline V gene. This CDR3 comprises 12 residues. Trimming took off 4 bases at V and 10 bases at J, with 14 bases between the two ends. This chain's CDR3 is CASSPDLRGAFF. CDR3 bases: TGCGCCAGCAGCCCCGACTTGCGGGGAGCTTTCTTT. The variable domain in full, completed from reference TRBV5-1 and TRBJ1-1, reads KAGVTQTPRYLIKTRGQQVTLSCSPISGHRSVSWYQQTPGQGLQFLFEYFSETQRNKGNFPGRFSGRQFSNSRSEMNVSTLELGDSALYLCASSPDLRGAFFGQGTRLTVV.

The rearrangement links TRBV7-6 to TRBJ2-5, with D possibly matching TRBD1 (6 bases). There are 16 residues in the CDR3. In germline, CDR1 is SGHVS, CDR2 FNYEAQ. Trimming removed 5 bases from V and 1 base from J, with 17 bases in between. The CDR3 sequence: CASSTQRPGAQETQYF. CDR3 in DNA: TGTGCCAGCAGCACCCAGCGCCCAGGGGCCCAAGAGACCCAGTACTTC. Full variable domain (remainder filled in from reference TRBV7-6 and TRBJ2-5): GAGVSQSPRYKVTKRGQDVALRCDPISGHVSLYWYRQALGQGPEFLTYFNYEAQQDKSGLPNDRFSAERPEGSISTLTIQRTEQRDSAMYRCASSTQRPGAQETQYFGPGTRLLVL.

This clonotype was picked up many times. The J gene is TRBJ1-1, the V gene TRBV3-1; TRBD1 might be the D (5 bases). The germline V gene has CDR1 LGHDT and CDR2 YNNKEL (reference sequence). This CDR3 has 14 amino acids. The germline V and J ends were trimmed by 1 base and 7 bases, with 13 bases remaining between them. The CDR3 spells CASSQAGRLGEAFF. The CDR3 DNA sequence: TGTGCCAGCAGCCAAGCGGGACGTTTGGGTGAAGCTTTCTTT. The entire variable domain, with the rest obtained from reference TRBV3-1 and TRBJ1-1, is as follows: DTAVSQTPKYLVTQMGNDKSIKCEQNLGHDTMYWYKQDSKKFLKIMFSYNNKELIINETVPNRFSPKSPDKAHLNLHINSLELGDSAVYFCASSQAGRLGEAFFGQGTRLTVV.

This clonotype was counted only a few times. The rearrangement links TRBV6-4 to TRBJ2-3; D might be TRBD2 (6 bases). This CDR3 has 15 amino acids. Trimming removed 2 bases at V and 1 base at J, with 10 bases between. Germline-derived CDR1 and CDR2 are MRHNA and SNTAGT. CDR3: CASSDAPGGTDTQYF. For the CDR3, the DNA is TGTGCCAGCAGTGACGCGCCGGGGGGCACAGATACGCAGTATTTT.

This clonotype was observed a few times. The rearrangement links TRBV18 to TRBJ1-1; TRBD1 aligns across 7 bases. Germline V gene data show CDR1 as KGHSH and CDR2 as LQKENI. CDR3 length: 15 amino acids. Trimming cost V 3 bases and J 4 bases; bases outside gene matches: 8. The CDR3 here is CASSPYRGPGTEAFF. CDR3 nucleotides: TGTGCCAGCTCACCTTACAGGGGTCCGGGCACTGAAGCTTTCTTT.

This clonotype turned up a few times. Here the CDR3 DNA reads TGTGCCAGCAGCCCGACTAGCGGGAACTCGAAGTACTTC. Its protein product is CASSPTSGNSKYF. This sequence joins TRBV7-9 and TRBJ2-5; 11 nucleotides agree with TRBD2. The CDR3 extends over 13 amino acids. V was pared by 5 bases and J by 12 bases, with 8 bases of the junction left unmatched. Germline V gives CDR1 SEHNR, CDR2 FQNEAQ (reference sequence).

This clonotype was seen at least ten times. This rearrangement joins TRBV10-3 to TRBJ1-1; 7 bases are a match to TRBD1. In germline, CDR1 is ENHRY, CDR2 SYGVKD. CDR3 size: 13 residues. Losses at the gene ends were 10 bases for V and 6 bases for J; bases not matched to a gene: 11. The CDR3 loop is CATIKGADAEAFF. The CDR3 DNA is TGTGCCACTATCAAGGGGGCGGACGCTGAAGCTTTCTTT.

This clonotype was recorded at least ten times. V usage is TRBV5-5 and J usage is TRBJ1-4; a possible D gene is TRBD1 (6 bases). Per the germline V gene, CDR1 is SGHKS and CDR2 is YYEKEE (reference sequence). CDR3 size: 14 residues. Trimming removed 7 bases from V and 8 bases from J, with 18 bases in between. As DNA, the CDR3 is TGTGCCAGCGGGGGACACACCGATCGGGAAAAACTGTTTTTT. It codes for CASGGHTDREKLFF.

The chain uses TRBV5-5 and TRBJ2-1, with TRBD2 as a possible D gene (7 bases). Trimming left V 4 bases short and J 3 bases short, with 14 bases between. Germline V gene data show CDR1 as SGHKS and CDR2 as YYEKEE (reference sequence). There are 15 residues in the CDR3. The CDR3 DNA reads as TGTGCCAGCAGCGGGAGGGACAACTTCTACAATGAGCAGTTCTTC. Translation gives CASSGRDNFYNEQFF.

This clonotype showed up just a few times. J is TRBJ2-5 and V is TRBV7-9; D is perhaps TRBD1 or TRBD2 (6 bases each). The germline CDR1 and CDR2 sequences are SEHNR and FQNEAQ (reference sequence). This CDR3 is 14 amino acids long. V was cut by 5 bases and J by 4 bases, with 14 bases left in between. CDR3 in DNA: TGTGCCAGCAGCCGTCGGGGGCGGGGAGAGACCCAGTACTTC. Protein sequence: CASSRRGRGETQYF.

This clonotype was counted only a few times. CDR3 amino acids: CASAQDGEQFF. As DNA, the CDR3 is TGTGCCAGCGCGCAAGATGGTGAGCAGTTCTTC. The chain recombines TRBV6-5 with TRBJ2-1; D remains ambiguous. This CDR3 contains 11 residues. The V gene's germline CDR1 is MNHEY and CDR2 SVGAGI. The V and J ends lost 8 bases and 9 bases respectively, with 11 bases between them.

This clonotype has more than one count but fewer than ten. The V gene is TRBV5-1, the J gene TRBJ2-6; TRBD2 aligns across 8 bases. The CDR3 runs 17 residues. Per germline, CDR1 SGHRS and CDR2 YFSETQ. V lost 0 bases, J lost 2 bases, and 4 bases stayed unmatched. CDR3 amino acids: CASSLVLAGTGANVLTF. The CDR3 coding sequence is TGCGCCAGCAGCTTGGTGTTAGCGGGGACTGGGGCCAACGTCCTGACTTTC.

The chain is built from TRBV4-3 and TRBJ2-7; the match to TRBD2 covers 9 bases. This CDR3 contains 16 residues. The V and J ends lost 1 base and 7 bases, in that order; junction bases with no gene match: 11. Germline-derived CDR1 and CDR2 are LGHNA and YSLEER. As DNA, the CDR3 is TGCGCCAGCAGCCAAGCGCCGGGACTAGCCCCGATGGAGCAGTACTTC. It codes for CASSQAPGLAPMEQYF.

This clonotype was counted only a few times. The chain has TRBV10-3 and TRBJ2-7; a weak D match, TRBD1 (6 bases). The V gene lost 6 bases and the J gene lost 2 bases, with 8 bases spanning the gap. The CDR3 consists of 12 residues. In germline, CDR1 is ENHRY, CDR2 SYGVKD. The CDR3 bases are TGTGCCATCAGGGGGGCGGCCTACGAGCAGTACTTC. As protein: CAIRGAAYEQYF.

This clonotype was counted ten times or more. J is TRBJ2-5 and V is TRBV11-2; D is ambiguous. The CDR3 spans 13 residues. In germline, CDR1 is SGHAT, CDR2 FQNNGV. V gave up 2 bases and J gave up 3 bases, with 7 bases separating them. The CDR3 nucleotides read TGTGCCAGCAGCTTATCCCCCGAAGAGACCCAGTACTTC. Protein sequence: CASSLSPEETQYF.

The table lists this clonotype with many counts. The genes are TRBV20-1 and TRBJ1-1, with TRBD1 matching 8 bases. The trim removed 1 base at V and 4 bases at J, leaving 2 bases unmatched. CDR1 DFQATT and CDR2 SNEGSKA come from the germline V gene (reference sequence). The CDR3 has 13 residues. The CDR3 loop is CSARGGTGTEAFF. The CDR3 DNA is TGCAGTGCTAGAGGGGGGACAGGCACTGAAGCTTTCTTT.

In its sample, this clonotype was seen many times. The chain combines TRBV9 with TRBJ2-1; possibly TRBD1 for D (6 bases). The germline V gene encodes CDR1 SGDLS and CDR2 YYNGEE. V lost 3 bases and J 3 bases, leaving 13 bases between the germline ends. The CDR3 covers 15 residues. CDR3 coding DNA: TGTGCCAGCAGCGCCGACAGGATGCTCTACAATGAGCAGTTCTTC. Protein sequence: CASSADRMLYNEQFF.

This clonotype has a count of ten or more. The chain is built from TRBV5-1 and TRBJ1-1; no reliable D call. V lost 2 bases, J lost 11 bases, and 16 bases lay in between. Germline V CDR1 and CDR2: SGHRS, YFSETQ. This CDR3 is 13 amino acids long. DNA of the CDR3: TGCGCCAGCAGCTTACCATCGGCTCGTAAGGCTTTCTTT. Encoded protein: CASSLPSARKAFF.

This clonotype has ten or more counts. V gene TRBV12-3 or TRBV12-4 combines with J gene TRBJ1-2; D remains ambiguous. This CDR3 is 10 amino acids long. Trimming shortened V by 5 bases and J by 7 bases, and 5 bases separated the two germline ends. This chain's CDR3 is CASSRPGYTF. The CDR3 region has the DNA TGTGCCAGCAGTCGACCTGGCTACACCTTC.

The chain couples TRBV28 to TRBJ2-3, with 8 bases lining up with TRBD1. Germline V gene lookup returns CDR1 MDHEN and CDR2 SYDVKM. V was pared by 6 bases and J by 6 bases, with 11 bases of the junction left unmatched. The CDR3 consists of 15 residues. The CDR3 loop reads CASSSPAGGKDTQYF. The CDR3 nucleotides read TGTGCCAGCAGCTCCCCGGCAGGGGGCAAGGATACGCAGTATTTT.

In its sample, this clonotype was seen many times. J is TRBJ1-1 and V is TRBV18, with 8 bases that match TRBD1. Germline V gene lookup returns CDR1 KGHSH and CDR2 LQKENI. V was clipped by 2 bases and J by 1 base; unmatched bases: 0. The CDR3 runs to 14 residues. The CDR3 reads CASSPGTGNTEAFF. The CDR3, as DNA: TGTGCCAGCTCACCAGGGACAGGGAACACTGAAGCTTTCTTT.

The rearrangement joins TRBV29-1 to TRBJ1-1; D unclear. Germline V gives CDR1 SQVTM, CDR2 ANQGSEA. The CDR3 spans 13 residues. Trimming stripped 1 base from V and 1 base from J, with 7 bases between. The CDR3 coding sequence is TGCAGCGTTGAAGTTCACAGGAACACTGAAGCTTTCTTT. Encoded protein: CSVEVHRNTEAFF.

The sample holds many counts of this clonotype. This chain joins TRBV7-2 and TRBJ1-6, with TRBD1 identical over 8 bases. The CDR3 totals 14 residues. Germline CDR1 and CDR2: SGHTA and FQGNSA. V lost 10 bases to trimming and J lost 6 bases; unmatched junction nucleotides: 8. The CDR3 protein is CATYRTGTNSPLHF. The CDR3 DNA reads TGTGCCACCTATAGGACAGGGACTAATTCACCCCTCCACTTT.

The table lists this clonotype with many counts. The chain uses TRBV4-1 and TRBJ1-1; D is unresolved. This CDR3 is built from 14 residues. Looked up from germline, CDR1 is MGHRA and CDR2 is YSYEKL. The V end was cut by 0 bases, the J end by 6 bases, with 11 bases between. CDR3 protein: CASSQDTMDSEAFF. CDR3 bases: TGCGCCAGCAGCCAAGATACGATGGACTCTGAAGCTTTCTTT.